This is a list of T cell receptor beta chains from one sample in a study of naive and memory T cell subsets. Via MiXCR, TCRdb re-called the UMI-ligation and nested PCR reads, giving one row per CDR3 protein. The table has some 31,000 distinct CDR3 sequences, about 18% seen once; the top ten hold less than 3.5%. Sequenced input: effector memory CD4+ T cells from blood. The receptors were sampled from a human donor in good health. Both conserved end residues are part of each CDR3. Fields, in order: V gene, clone size, CDR3 protein. Clone size is shown for a subset of rows, as once, few, many or a class of expanded clone.

TRBV28	NA	CASSPRGIGYGYTF
TRBV7-2	NA	CASSSLRPTDTQYF
TRBV28	many	CASSLRGTGGETQYF
TRBV21-1	NA	CASIGVVRARWYYNEQFF
TRBV12-5	many	CASGPRDRGNSPLHF
TRBV3-1	many	CASSQVTGVGELFF
TRBV3-1	many	CASSQVRSEAFF
TRBV19	many	CASTAQGMSNQPQHF
TRBV11-2	NA	CASSPAKWRTDTQYF
TRBV19	many	CASTRPGQGVRQPQHF
TRBV20-1	NA	CSAPTRGLRGSTGELFF
TRBV20-1	few	CSAPPQGLNQNEQFF
TRBV9	many	CASSAGGEAEAFF
TRBV10-3	NA	CAISGPTSGTNEQFF
TRBV12-3/TRBV12-4	few	CASSLVELRLLDEQFF
TRBV19	many	CASSAEWGNEQYF
TRBV4-1	few	CASSQDWGQGANEQFF
TRBV28	NA	CASSPPALETQYF
TRBV10-1	NA	CASSESRGGTGNTIYF
TRBV6-5	many	CASSQGSHGNTIYF
TRBV7-9	NA	CASSSDRGREKLFF
TRBV30	NA	CAWSFGGSGANVLTF
TRBV20-1	few	CSARPTRLAGLKETQYF
TRBV28	many	CASSFPGQWMGGYTF
TRBV19	many	CASSIGDRRIEKLFF
TRBV28	medium-sized	CASSSSLRTFF
TRBV12-3/TRBV12-4	few	CASRFLGFSYNEQFF
TRBV4-1	few	CASSQEYQGGEQYF
TRBV7-8	few	CASSFTAIPKDQYGYTF
TRBV30	medium-sized	CAWSPARDIQYF
TRBV9	many	CASSAQTGSQYGYTF
TRBV6-1	few	CASSAVSYEQYF
TRBV18	medium-sized	CASSPTAARANYGYTF
TRBV9	medium-sized	CASSETPNTEAFF
TRBV6-2/TRBV6-3	many	CASSDRGLSNQPQHF
TRBV28	NA	CASSLRDYRANEKLFF
TRBV5-1	many	CASRAGTEDGYTF
TRBV7-2	many	CASSPPGTGVGKLFF
TRBV20-1	few	CSASVRTSGTFTDTQYF
TRBV27	NA	CASSLIRGGASYNEQFF
TRBV30	few	CAWRDRGKNTEAFF
TRBV28	NA	CASEPSALAKNIQYF
TRBV12-3/TRBV12-4	NA	CASSQVPGQGGEQYF
TRBV9	NA	CASSVGRKDPETQYF